This T cell receptor (beta chain) was observed in a study of graft-versus-host responses after intestinal transplantation. At the level of the study: Following induction with anti-thymocyte globulin, all recipients were given tacrolimus and steroids for approximately 3 years.

The germline V gene has CDR1 GTSNPN and CDR2 SVGIG (reference sequence). This CDR3 has 14 amino acids. As to this clone: What it binds is not known.

Assay used: immunoSEQ multiplex PCR; TCRdb lists only in-frame clones, some missing. The sample consists of tens of thousands of clones, more than 85% of them appearing once. The genes are TRBV30 and TRBJ2-5; possibly TRBD2 for D (7 bases). The J call may be mistaken, given a closer DNA end match to TRBJ2-7. The sequences come from unstimulated CD8+ T cells sorted from spleen or lymph node cells, collected before intestinal transplant. This TCR derives from a human donor who received an intestinal transplant. CDR3 bases: TGTGCCTGGAGTCCACGGGGGGCCGACTACGAGCAGTACTTC. It translates to CAWSPRGADYEQYF.